Listed here are 29 T cell receptor beta chains from one sample, sequenced in a study of brain metastases from non-small cell lung cancer. The table came from immunoSEQ multiplex PCR; TCRdb's copy has only in-frame clones and leaves some out. The repertoire holds 14,000 to 15,000 clones, with about 85% as singletons. The sample consisted of primary lung tumor tissue. All receptors derive from a donor aged 40 or older with non-small cell lung cancer.

This clone was observed a single time. At one end the junction does not follow the germline gene, possibly because of a read error. The J gene is TRBJ2-2, the V gene TRBV12-3 or TRBV12-4; no definite D call. The CDR3 is made up of 13 amino acids. The CDR3 region is CASRPPLRPGTDF. For the CDR3, the DNA is TGTGCCAGCAGACCACCCCTCCGTCCAGGAACCGATTTT.

In this sample, this clone turned up once. The chain carries TRBV7-8 and TRBJ1-3, with D hard to call. Trimming took 1 base from V and 4 from J, leaving 5 bases between them. Looked up from germline, CDR1 is SGHVS and CDR2 is FQNEAQ. The CDR3 contains 13 residues. CDR3 DNA: TGTGCCAGCAGCTTAGGGTCGGGAAACACCATATATTTT. Protein sequence: CASSLGSGNTIYF.

This rearrangement joins TRBV27 to TRBJ1-1, with D possibly being TRBD1 (6 bases). The CDR3 contains 13 residues. Germline V gives CDR1 MNHEY, CDR2 SMNVEV (reference sequence). The V and J ends lost 2 bases and 10 bases respectively, with 14 bases between them. The chain's CDR3 is CASSLMSGAGAFF. As DNA, the CDR3 is TGTGCCAGCAGTTTAATGTCAGGGGCCGGAGCTTTCTTT.

Turning to this clone: The sample contains more than one DNA sequence encoding this CDR3. This chain uses TRBV7-9 with TRBJ1-1, with D perhaps matching TRBD1 (6 bases). V lost 5 bases and J lost 0, with 13 bases in between. In germline, CDR1 is SEHNR, CDR2 FQNEAQ (reference sequence). The CDR3 is 15 amino acids. The CDR3 coding sequence is TGTGCCAGCAGCCCTCGGGACAAGTTGAACACTGAAGCTTTCTTT. It specifies CASSPRDKLNTEAFF. Full variable domain (outside the CDR3, taken from reference TRBV7-9 and TRBJ1-1): DTGVSQNPRHKITKRGQNVTFRCDPISEHNRLYWYRQTLGQGPEFLTYFQNEAQLEKSRLLSDRFSAERPKGSFSTLEIQRTEQGDSAMYLCASSPRDKLNTEAFFGQGTRLTVV.

DNA for the CDR3: TGTGCCAGCAGCCAATCGGTGTCGGCACAGGCGAACACTGAAGCTTTCTTT. This translates into CASSQSVSAQANTEAFF. The chain employs TRBV3-1 (or the pseudogene TRBV3-2) and TRBJ1-1, with D possibly being TRBD1 (5 bases). This CDR3 has 17 amino acids. The V gene lost 2 bases and the J gene lost 1 base, with 17 bases spanning the gap. Germline CDR1 reads LGHDT; CDR2 reads YNNKEL (reference sequence).

The rearrangement joins TRBV30 to TRBJ2-1; no clear D. Germline assignment: CDR1 GTSNPN and CDR2 SVGIG (reference sequence). The V and J ends lost 5 bases and 9 bases respectively, with 8 bases between them. This CDR3 has 10 residues. The CDR3, as DNA: TGTGCCTGGCAGCGCGTTGAGCAGTTCTTC. Its translation: CAWQRVEQFF.

This rearrangement joins TRBV12-5 to TRBJ1-5; no definite D call. V was cut by 4 bases and J by 4 bases, with 11 bases left in between. CDR1 LGHNT and CDR2 FRNRAP come from the germline V gene. The CDR3 has 14 residues. CDR3 sequence reads: CASGSRADNQPQHF. CDR3 nucleotides: TGTGCTAGTGGTTCCCGGGCAGATAATCAGCCCCAGCATTTT.

The rearrangement joins TRBV3-1 (or the pseudogene TRBV3-2) to TRBJ2-5, with TRBD2 matching over 9 bases. Germline V gene sequence: CDR1 LGHDT, CDR2 YNNKEL (reference sequence). The CDR3 covers 16 residues. J lost 4 bases, V lost 5 bases, and 11 bases had no gene match. The CDR3 is CASSGIAGVPGETQYF. CDR3 nucleotides: TGTGCCAGCAGCGGGATAGCGGGGGTCCCAGGAGAGACCCAGTACTTC.

Remarks on this clone: The same CDR3 can be traced to other DNA sequences in this sample. This chain uses TRBV5-1 with TRBJ1-4; the D is unclear. The CDR3 is 17 residues long. Trimming removed 0 bases at V and 0 bases at J, with 12 bases between. Per germline, CDR1 SGHRS and CDR2 YFSETQ. The CDR3 sequence is CASSLAHGSATNEKLFF. The CDR3 coding sequence is TGCGCCAGCAGCTTGGCCCACGGCTCTGCAACTAATGAAAAACTGTTTTTT.

This chain uses TRBV7-8 with TRBJ1-2, with 9 positions matching TRBD1. The length of the CDR3 is 15 residues. Germline CDR1 and CDR2: SGHVS and FQNEAQ. V lost 5 bases to trimming and J lost 8 bases; unmatched junction nucleotides: 12. The CDR3 protein is CASSLGTGSIGGYTF. In DNA form, the CDR3 reads TGTGCCAGCAGCCTCGGGACAGGGTCGATAGGGGGCTACACCTTC.

The V call is TRBV7-2, the J call TRBJ2-2; 9 bases align to TRBD1. Germline trimming cut 4 bases from V and 5 bases from J; bases unmatched to any gene: 2. The CDR3 is 14 amino acids. Per germline, CDR1 SGHTA and CDR2 FQGNSA. CDR3 residues: CASSSGTGTGELFF. CDR3 nucleotide sequence: TGTGCCAGCAGCTCCGGGACAGGGACCGGGGAGCTGTTTTTT.

The J gene is TRBJ2-5, the V gene TRBV5-5, with a possible D match to TRBD2 (6 bases). Germline V gene lookup returns CDR1 SGHKS and CDR2 YYEKEE (reference sequence). The ends were cut back, 7 bases at V and 2 bases at J, with 12 bases in the middle. The CDR3 spans 13 residues. CDR3 in amino acids: CASGREDQETQYF. The CDR3 DNA follows: TGTGCCAGCGGAAGGGAGGATCAAGAGACCCAGTACTTC.

The chain uses TRBV10-2 and TRBJ2-7, with TRBD2 as a possible D gene (7 bases). V was pared by 7 bases and J by 2 bases, with 21 bases between. Germline V CDR1 and CDR2: WSHSY, SAAADI. The CDR3 totals 16 residues. DNA for the CDR3: TGCGCCAGCAATCCCAACGGGGGGACACTGCCCTACGAGCAGTACTTC. The encoded protein is CASNPNGGTLPYEQYF.

This clone occurred a few times. The chain carries TRBV7-6 and TRBJ2-3, with no clear D. This CDR3 region has 15 residues. V was pared by 2 bases and J by 3 bases, with 12 bases between. Germline loops: CDR1 SGHVS, CDR2 FNYEAQ. Written as DNA, the CDR3 is TGTGCCAGCAGCTTAAGCACACTTGGTACAGATACGCAGTATTTT. Amino acid sequence: CASSLSTLGTDTQYF. Looking up the rest from reference TRBV7-6 and TRBJ2-3 gives the full variable domain: GAGVSQSPRYKVTKRGQDVALRCDPISGHVSLYWYRQALGQGPEFLTYFNYEAQQDKSGLPNDRFSAERPEGSISTLTIQRTEQRDSAMYRCASSLSTLGTDTQYFGPGTRLTVL.

This clone showed up just once. The J gene is TRBJ2-7, the V gene TRBV18, with 7 bases fitting TRBD2. Germline V gene sequence: CDR1 KGHSH, CDR2 LQKENI. The CDR3 totals 18 residues. V lost 4 bases, J lost 4 bases, and 19 bases stayed unmatched. The CDR3 DNA sequence: TGTGCCAGCTCACTCACAACCCCTAGGAGCGGGGAAGCGTACGAGCAGTACTTC. Protein: CASSLTTPRSGEAYEQYF.

V is TRBV21-1 and J is TRBJ1-1. TRBV21-1 is a pseudogene segment. CDR3 length equals 14 residues. CDR3 sequence reads: CASSEGRMNTEAFF. CDR3 bases: TGTGCCAGCAGCGAAGGGAGGATGAACACTGAAGCTTTCTTT.

V gene TRBV12-3 or TRBV12-4 combines with J gene TRBJ2-7, with D unclear. There are 13 residues in the CDR3. V shed 3 bases and J shed 1 base, with 7 bases lying between them. The CDR3 DNA sequence: TGTGCCAGCAGTTTGTCGGCATCCTACGAGCAGTACTTC. Amino acid sequence: CASSLSASYEQYF.

The chain has TRBV6-5 and TRBJ2-5; D perhaps matches TRBD1 (6 bases). Trimming shortened V by 10 bases and J by 5 bases, and 14 bases separated the two germline ends. The CDR3 is 12 amino acids. Germline lookup yields CDR1 MNHEY and CDR2 SVGAGI. The CDR3 loop is CATQQGWETQYF. CDR3 coding DNA: TGTGCCACCCAACAGGGATGGGAGACCCAGTACTTC.

The CDR3 DNA reads TGTGCCAGCAGCCCGGGACTAGAAGTAGAGACCCAGTACTTC. Encoded protein: CASSPGLEVETQYF. This chain connects TRBV7-6 to TRBJ2-5; 8 bases map to TRBD2. The trim removed 5 bases at V and 4 bases at J, leaving 6 bases unmatched. Per germline, CDR1 SGHVS and CDR2 FNYEAQ. This CDR3 contains 14 residues.

There are a few counts of this clone. V gene TRBV5-1 combines with J gene TRBJ1-2; D gene uncertain. CDR3 length equals 14 residues. The V and J ends lost 0 bases and 8 bases respectively, with 14 bases between them. Germline V CDR1 and CDR2: SGHRS, YFSETQ. CDR3 loop: CASSLDSGFRGYTF. CDR3 bases: TGCGCCAGCAGCTTGGACTCGGGATTTCGGGGCTACACCTTC.

Sample share makes this clone medium-sized (0.01 to 0.1%). The rearrangement uses TRBV7-9 and TRBJ2-5; TRBD2 agrees at 13 bases. Germline CDR1 SEHNR, CDR2 FQNEAQ (reference sequence). CDR3 length: 17 amino acids. J lost 1 base, V lost 5 bases, and 7 bases had no gene match. The CDR3 sequence is CASSPTRLAGGQETQYF. The CDR3 DNA reads as TGTGCCAGCAGCCCTACGCGACTAGCGGGGGGCCAAGAGACCCAGTACTTC.

Comment on this clone: Other DNA sequences in this sample translate to the same CDR3. The CDR3 coding sequence is TGTGCCAGCAGGGACAGGGGTCGAAACACTGAAGCTTTCTTT. This codes for CASRDRGRNTEAFF. The chain recombines TRBV6-6 with TRBJ1-1; TRBD1 matches 9 bases. From germline, CDR1 is MNHNY and CDR2 SVGAGI (reference sequence). J lost 2 bases, V lost 6 bases, and 4 bases had no gene match. The CDR3 is made up of 14 amino acids.

The J gene is TRBJ2-3, the V gene TRBV7-8; D might be TRBD1 or TRBD2, each matching 5 bases. V was shortened by 1 base and J by 15 bases, with 17 bases between the two germline ends. The CDR3 is 13 residues long. Germline V gene sequence: CDR1 SGHVS, CDR2 FQNEAQ. In DNA, the CDR3 is TGTGCCAGCAGCTTAGAATGGGAGACAGTGCGATATTTT. Translated, it gives CASSLEWETVRYF.

This chain uses TRBV19 with TRBJ1-4; possible D gene TRBD1, 5 bases. V was clipped by 4 bases and J by 4 bases, with 13 bases between them. The CDR3 has 15 amino acids. The V gene's germline CDR1 is LNHDA and CDR2 SQIVND (reference sequence). The CDR3 region is CASSTPKGNNEKLFF. The CDR3 bases are TGTGCCAGTAGTACCCCCAAGGGGAATAATGAAAAACTGTTTTTT.

This rearrangement joins TRBV30 to TRBJ1-4; D gene uncertain. CDR3 length: 15 amino acids. CDR1 and CDR2 from the germline V gene are GTSNPN and SVGIG (reference sequence). The V end lost 3 bases, the J end lost 4 bases, and 15 bases lay between the germline ends. CDR3 nucleotide sequence: TGTGCCTGGAGCCTATATAGCAGTCGTAATGAAAAACTGTTTTTT. Translation gives CAWSLYSSRNEKLFF.

V is TRBV7-9 and J is TRBJ1-3; D is possibly TRBD1 (5 bases). Trimming left V 1 base short and J 4 bases short, with 11 bases between. Germline lookup yields CDR1 SEHNR and CDR2 FQNEAQ (reference sequence). The CDR3 extends over 15 amino acids. The CDR3 DNA reads TGTGCCAGCAGCTTAGATGGGGGGACCGGAAACACCATATATTTT. Protein product: CASSLDGGTGNTIYF. The full variable domain, its missing parts supplied by reference TRBV7-9 and TRBJ1-3, is DTGVSQNPRHKITKRGQNVTFRCDPISEHNRLYWYRQTLGQGPEFLTYFQNEAQLEKSRLLSDRFSAERPKGSFSTLEIQRTEQGDSAMYLCASSLDGGTGNTIYFGEGSWLTVV.

V usage is TRBV30 and J usage is TRBJ1-6, with D possibly matching TRBD1 (5 bases). V dropped 1 base and J dropped 9 bases, with 13 bases sitting between them. The CDR3 sequence is 14 residues long. Germline CDR1 is GTSNPN and CDR2 is SVGIG (reference sequence). The CDR3 nucleotides read TGTGCCTGGAGTGGCCCCTCCACAGGTTCACCCCTCCACTTT. Amino acids: CAWSGPSTGSPLHF.

The rearrangement uses TRBV7-9 and TRBJ2-7; D possibly corresponds to TRBD1 (5 bases). The CDR3 has 14 residues. CDR1 SEHNR and CDR2 FQNEAQ come from the germline V gene (reference sequence). V was cut by 1 base and J by 3 bases, with 10 bases left in between. DNA of the CDR3: TGTGCCAGCAGCTTAGTGCAGGGTAGCTACGAGCAGTACTTC. Amino acids: CASSLVQGSYEQYF.

The genes are TRBV12-3 or TRBV12-4 and TRBJ2-7; D possibly corresponds to TRBD1 (5 bases). V lost 8 bases, J lost 2 bases, and 13 bases lay in between. The CDR3 runs 13 residues. In nucleotides, the CDR3 is TGTGCCAGCGGCAGGGCAGGGCCCTACGAGCAGTACTTC. It encodes CASGRAGPYEQYF.